This T cell receptor beta chain is drawn from a study of T cell responses to AZD1222 COVID-19 vaccine. Profiled with immunoSEQ multiplex PCR; TCRdb holds only in-frame clones, not every one. The sample holds 84,000 or so clones, 90% seen once. Second doses that came at about 4 or about 12 weeks were put together. From germline, CDR1 is SNHLY and CDR2 FYNNEI. CDR3 length: 14 residues. Trimming removed 7 bases at V and 1 base at J, with 13 bases between. The source is an adult who received the AZD1222 COVID-19 vaccine. Here the sequenced sample was peripheral blood, taken 28 days after the second AZD1222 dose. The gene calls are TRBV2 and TRBJ1-1; D gene unclear. The DNA of the CDR3 is TGTGCCAGCAAGCCTTTACCGCGGAACACTGAAGCTTTCTTT. Protein: CASKPLPRNTEAFF.